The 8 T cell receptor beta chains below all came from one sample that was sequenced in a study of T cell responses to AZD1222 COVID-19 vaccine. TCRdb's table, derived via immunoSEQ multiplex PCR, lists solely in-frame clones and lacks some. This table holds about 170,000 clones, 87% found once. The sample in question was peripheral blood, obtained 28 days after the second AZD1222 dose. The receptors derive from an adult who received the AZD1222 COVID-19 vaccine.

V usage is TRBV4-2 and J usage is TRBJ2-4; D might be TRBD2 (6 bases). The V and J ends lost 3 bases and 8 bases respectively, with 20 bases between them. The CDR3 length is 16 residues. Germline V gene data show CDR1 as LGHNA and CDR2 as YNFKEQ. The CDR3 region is CASSQDRDGGADIQYF. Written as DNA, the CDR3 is TGTGCCAGCAGCCAGGATCGGGACGGAGGGGCAGACATTCAGTACTTC.

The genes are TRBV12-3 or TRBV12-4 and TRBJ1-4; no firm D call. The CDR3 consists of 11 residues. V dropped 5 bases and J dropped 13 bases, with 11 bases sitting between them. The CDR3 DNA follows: TGTGCCAGCAGTGAGACCGCGCGACTGTTTTTT. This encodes CASSETARLFF.

The CDR3 region is CASSPNTMRGGRDTQYF. In nucleotides, the CDR3 is TGCGCCAGCAGCCCGAACACGATGCGGGGGGGCCGAGATACGCAGTATTTT. The rearrangement links TRBV5-1 to TRBJ2-3; 9 bases align to TRBD2. V was clipped by 4 bases and J by 5 bases; unmatched bases: 14. The CDR3 contains 17 residues. Germline assignment: CDR1 SGHRS and CDR2 YFSETQ.

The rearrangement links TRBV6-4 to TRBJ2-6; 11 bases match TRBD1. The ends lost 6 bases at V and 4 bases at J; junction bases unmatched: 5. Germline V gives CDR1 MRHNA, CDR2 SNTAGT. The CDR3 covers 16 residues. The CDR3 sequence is CASSLDRGPGANVLTF. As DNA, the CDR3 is TGTGCCAGCAGCCTGGACAGGGGGCCCGGGGCCAACGTCCTGACTTTC.

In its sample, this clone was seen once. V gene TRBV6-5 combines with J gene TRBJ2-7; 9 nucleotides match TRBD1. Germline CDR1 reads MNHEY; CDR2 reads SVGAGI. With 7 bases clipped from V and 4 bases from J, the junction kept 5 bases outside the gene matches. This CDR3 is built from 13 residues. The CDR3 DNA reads TGTGCCAGCACCGAGGACAGGGGTTACGAGCAGTACTTC. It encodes CASTEDRGYEQYF.

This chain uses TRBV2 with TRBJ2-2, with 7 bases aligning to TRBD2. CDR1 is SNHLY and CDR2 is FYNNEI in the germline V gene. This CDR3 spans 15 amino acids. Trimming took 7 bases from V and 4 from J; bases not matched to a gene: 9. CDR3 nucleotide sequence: TGTGCCAGCACGGTCGGTCCGGGGGGCACCGGGGAGCTGTTTTTT. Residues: CASTVGPGGTGELFF.

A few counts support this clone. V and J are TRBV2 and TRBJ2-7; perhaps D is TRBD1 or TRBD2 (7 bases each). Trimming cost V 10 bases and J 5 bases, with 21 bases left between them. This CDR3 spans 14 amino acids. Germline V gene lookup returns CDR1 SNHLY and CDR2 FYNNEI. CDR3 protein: CAITRQGGGHEQYF. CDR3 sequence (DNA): TGTGCCATTACTCGACAGGGAGGGGGTCACGAGCAGTACTTC.

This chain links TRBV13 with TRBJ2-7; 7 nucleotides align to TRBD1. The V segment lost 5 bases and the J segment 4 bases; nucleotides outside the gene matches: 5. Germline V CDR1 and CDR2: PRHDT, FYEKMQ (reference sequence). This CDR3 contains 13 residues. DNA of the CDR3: TGTGCCAGCAGCCCGCGACAGGGTTACGAGCAGTACTTC. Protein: CASSPRQGYEQYF.